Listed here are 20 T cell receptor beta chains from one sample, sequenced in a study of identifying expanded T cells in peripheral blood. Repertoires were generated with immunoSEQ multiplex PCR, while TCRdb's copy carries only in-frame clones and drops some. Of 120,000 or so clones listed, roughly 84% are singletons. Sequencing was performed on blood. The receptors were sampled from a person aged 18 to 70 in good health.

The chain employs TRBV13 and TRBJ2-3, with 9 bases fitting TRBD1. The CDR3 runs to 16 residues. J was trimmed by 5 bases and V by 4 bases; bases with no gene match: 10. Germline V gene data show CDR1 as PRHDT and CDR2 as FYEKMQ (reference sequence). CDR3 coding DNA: TGTGCCAGCAGCTCTACAAGGACAGGGGATAAAGATACGCAGTATTTT. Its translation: CASSSTRTGDKDTQYF.

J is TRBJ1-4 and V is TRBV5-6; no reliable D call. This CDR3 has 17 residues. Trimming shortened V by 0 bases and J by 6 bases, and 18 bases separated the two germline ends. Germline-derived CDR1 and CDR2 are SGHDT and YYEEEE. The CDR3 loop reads CASSLGDLQAFDEKLFF. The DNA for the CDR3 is TGTGCCAGCAGCTTGGGAGATCTTCAGGCCTTCGATGAAAAACTGTTTTTT.

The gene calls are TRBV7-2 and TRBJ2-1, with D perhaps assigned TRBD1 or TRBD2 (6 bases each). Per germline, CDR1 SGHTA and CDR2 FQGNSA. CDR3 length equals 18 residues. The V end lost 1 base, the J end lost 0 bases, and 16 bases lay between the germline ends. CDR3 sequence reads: CASSLDRGPSSSYNEQFF. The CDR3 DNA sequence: TGTGCCAGCAGCTTAGACCGGGGGCCTTCCAGCTCCTACAATGAGCAGTTCTTC. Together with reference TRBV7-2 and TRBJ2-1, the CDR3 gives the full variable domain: GAGVSQSPSNKVTEKGKDVELRCDPISGHTALYWYRQSLGQGLEFLIYFQGNSAPDKSGLPSDRFSAERTGGSVSTLTIQRTQQEDSAVYLCASSLDRGPSSSYNEQFFGPGTRLTVL.

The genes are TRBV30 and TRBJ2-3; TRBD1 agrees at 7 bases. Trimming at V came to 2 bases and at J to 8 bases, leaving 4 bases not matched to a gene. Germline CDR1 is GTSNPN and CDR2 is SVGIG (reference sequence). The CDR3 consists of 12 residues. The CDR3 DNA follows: TGTGCCTGGAGTTCACAGGGGCCTACGCAGTATTTT. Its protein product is CAWSSQGPTQYF.

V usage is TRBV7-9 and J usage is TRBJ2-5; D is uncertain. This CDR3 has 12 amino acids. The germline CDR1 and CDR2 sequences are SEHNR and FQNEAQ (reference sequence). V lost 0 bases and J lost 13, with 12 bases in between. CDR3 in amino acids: CASSLAESVTYF. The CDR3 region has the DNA TGTGCCAGCAGCTTAGCGGAGAGCGTGACGTACTTC.

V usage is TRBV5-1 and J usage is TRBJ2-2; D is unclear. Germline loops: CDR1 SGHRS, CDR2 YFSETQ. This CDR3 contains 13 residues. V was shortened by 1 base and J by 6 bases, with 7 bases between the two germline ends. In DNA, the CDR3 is TGCGCCAGCAGCTTGAGCCGGTCCGGGGAGCTGTTTTTT. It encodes CASSLSRSGELFF.

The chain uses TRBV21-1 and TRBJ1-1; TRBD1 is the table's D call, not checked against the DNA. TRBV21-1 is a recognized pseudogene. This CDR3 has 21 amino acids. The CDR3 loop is CASSTRDRGLGNPYLHNKAFF. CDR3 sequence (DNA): TGTGCCAGCAGCACCCGGGACAGGGGGCTAGGTAACCCCTACTTACATAATAAAGCTTTCTTT.

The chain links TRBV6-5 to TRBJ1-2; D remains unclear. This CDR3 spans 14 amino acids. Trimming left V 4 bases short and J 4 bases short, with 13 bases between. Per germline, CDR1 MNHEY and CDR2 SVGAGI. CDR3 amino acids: CASSFFRTGYGYTF. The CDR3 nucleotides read TGTGCCAGCAGTTTCTTTAGGACGGGCTATGGCTACACCTTC.

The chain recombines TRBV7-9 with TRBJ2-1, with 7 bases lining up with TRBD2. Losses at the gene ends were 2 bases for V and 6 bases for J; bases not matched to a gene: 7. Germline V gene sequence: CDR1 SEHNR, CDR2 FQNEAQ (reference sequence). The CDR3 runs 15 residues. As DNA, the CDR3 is TGTGCCAGCAGCTTAATCCAGCGGGGCTCCAATGAGCAGTTCTTC. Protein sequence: CASSLIQRGSNEQFF.

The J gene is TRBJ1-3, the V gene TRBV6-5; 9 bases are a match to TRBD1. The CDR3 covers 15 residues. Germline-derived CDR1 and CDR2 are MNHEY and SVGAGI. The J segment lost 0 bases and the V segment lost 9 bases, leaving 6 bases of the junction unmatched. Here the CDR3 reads CASSGQGFSGNTIYF. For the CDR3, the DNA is TGTGCCAGTTCGGGACAGGGTTTCTCTGGAAACACCATATATTTT.

The CDR3 protein is CASSQDQGVNTEAFF. The CDR3 bases are TGTGCCAGCAGCCAAGATCAGGGGGTGAACACTGAAGCTTTCTTT. The V call is TRBV14, the J call TRBJ1-1; TRBD1 aligns across 7 bases. The germline gives CDR1 SGHDN, CDR2 FVKESK. V lost 0 bases to trimming and J lost 0 bases; unmatched junction nucleotides: 1. The length of the CDR3 is 15 residues.

For the CDR3, the DNA is TGTGCCAGCAGCGTAGGAACAGGGATCGGTACGCAGTATTTT. This sequence encodes CASSVGTGIGTQYF. The V and J genes are TRBV9 and TRBJ2-3; the D gene is possibly TRBD1 (6 bases). This CDR3 contains 14 residues. Trimming cost V 0 bases and J 8 bases, with 13 bases left between them. Germline V gene lookup returns CDR1 SGDLS and CDR2 YYNGEE.

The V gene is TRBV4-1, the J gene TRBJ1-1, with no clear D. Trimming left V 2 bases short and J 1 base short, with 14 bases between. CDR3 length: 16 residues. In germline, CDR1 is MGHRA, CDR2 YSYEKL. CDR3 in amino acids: CASSQQPQTQNTEAFF. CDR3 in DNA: TGCGCCAGCAGCCAACAACCCCAAACACAGAACACTGAAGCTTTCTTT.

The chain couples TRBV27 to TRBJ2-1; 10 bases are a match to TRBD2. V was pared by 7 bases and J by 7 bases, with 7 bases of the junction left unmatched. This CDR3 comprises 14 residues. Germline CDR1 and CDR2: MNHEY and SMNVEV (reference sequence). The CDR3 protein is CASTSGGFGNEQFF. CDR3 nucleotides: TGTGCCAGCACTAGCGGGGGATTTGGGAATGAGCAGTTCTTC.

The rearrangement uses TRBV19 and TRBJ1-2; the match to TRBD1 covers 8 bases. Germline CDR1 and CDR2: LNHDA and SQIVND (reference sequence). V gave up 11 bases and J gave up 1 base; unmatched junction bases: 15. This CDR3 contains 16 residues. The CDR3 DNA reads TGTGCCTGTACCAAAACCGGGACAGGCCTTAACTATGGCTACACCTTC. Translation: CACTKTGTGLNYGYTF.

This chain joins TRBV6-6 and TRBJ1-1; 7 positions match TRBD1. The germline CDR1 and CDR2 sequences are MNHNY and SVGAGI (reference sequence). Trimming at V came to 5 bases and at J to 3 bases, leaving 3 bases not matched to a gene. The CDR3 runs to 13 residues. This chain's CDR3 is CASSGQGDTEAFF. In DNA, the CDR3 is TGTGCCAGCAGTGGGCAGGGGGACACTGAAGCTTTCTTT.

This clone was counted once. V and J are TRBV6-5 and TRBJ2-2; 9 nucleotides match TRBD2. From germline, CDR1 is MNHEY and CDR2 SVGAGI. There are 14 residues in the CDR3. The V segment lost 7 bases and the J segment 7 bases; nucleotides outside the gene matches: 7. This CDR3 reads CASMRGGRFGELFF. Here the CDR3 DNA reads TGTGCCAGCATGCGGGGGGGCCGATTCGGGGAGCTGTTTTTT.

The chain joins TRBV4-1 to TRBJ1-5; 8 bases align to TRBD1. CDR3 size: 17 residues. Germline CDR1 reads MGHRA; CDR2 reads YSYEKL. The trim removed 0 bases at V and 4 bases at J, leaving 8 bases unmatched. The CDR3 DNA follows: TGCGCCAGCAGCCAAGACAAGCCGGACAGGGCGAATCAGCCCCAGCATTTT. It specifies CASSQDKPDRANQPQHF.

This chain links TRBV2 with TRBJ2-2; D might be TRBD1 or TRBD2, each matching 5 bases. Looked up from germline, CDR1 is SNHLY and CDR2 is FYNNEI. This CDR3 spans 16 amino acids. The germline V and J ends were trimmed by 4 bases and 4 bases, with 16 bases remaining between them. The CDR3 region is CASSVRNEGPTGELFF. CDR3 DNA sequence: TGTGCCAGCAGTGTACGGAATGAGGGACCCACCGGGGAGCTGTTTTTT. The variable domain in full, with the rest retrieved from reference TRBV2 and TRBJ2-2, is EPEVTQTPSHQVTQMGQEVILRCVPISNHLYFYWYRQILGQKVEFLVSFYNNEISEKSEIFDDQFSVERPDGSNFTLKIRSTKLEDSAMYFCASSVRNEGPTGELFFGEGSRLTVL.

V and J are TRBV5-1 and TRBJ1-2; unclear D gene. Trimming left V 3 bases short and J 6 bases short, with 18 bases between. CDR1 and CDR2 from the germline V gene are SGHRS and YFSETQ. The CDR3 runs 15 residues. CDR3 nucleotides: TGCGCCAGCAGCTCCCTCTCATCGGGTTCCCATGGCTACACCTTC. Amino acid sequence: CASSSLSSGSHGYTF.